A selection of T cell receptor beta chains follows, all from one sample in a study of OX40 agonist ivuxolimab in advanced cancers. Clones were read by immunoSEQ multiplex PCR, and TCRdb kept only the in-frame ones, dropping some. Altogether about 24,000 clones are present, around 90% being singletons, with the ten largest covering roughly 50%. Sequencing was performed on CD4+ or CD8+ T cells sorted from blood, taken in a trial of the OX40 agonist ivuxolimab. These TCRs come from an adult with an advanced solid tumor such as melanoma, head and neck, liver or kidney cancer. The CDR3 runs from the conserved cysteine through the conserved F or W. Fields, in order: J gene, clone size, D gene, V gene, CDR3 DNA, CDR3 protein. The D gene is left open where the match is weak. Rows may omit the clone size; those that give it use once, few, many or a size class.

TRBJ2-5,NA,NA,TRBV6-5,TGTGCCAGCAGTTACTCATCTACTCAAGAGACCCAGTACTTC,CASSYSSTQETQYF
TRBJ1-2,NA,TRBD1,TRBV11-2,TGTGCCAGCAGCTTAGTCGGGACAGGGGGCTATGGCTACACCTTC,CASSLVGTGGYGYTF
TRBJ2-7,NA,NA,TRBV13,TGTGCCAGCAGCTCCCTTACAGGGGACTACTACGAGCAGTACTTC,CASSSLTGDYYEQYF
TRBJ1-1,NA,NA,TRBV10-2,TGCGCCAGCAGCCAGACAGTGAACACTGAAGCTTTCTTT,CASSQTVNTEAFF
TRBJ1-4,NA,NA,TRBV9,TGTGCCAGCAGCGTGGTGGGAGATGAAAAACTGTTTTTT,CASSVVGDEKLFF
TRBJ1-2,NA,NA,TRBV5-6,TGTGCCAGCAGCCCGGGGAGGAGCGGCTACACCTTC,CASSPGRSGYTF
TRBJ2-1,NA,TRBD1,TRBV4-1,TGCGCCAGCAGCCAAGAGACAGGGGCCTACAATGAGCAGTTCTTC,CASSQETGAYNEQFF
TRBJ1-1,NA,TRBD1,TRBV10-1,TGCGCCAGCAGCCACTCGACAGGGTGGGGGACTGAAGCTTTCTTT,CASSHSTGWGTEAFF
TRBJ2-7,NA,NA,TRBV4-1,TGCGCCAGCAGCAACCCACTAGATAAAAAGAACTACGAGCAGTACTTC,CASSNPLDKKNYEQYF
TRBJ2-5,NA,NA,TRBV11-3,TGTGCCAGCAGCTTAGATCTAGGGGAGACCCAGTACTTC,CASSLDLGETQYF
TRBJ2-3,NA,NA,TRBV6-1,TGTGCCAGCAGTGAAGGGGACCCCACAGATACGCAGTATTTT,CASSEGDPTDTQYF
TRBJ2-5,NA,TRBD1,TRBV4-3,TGCGCCAGCAGCCAAGGCGGAGGACAGGGGGGGACCCAGTACTTC,CASSQGGGQGGTQYF
TRBJ2-7,NA,NA,TRBV5-6,TGTGCCAGCAGGCTACCCGGGGCAGATTCCTACGAGCAGTACTTC,CASRLPGADSYEQYF
TRBJ1-2,few,NA,TRBV7-9,TGTGCCAGCACTCCGGGGACTCCTAACTATGGCTACACCTTC,CASTPGTPNYGYTF
TRBJ2-7,NA,NA,TRBV19,TGTGCCAGTAGTGCAGGGTCCTACGAGCAGTACTTC,CASSAGSYEQYF
TRBJ1-5,NA,NA,TRBV19,TGTGCCAGTAGTACCTCCCTTGAGCAGCCCCAGCATTTT,CASSTSLEQPQHF
TRBJ2-3,NA,TRBD2,TRBV4-1,TGCGCCAGCAGCCAATCTCCTTTAGTAGCGGGAGAGGGTTGGAGCACAGATACGCAGTATTTT,CASSQSPLVAGEGWSTDTQYF
TRBJ1-2,NA,NA,TRBV4-1,TGCGCCAGCAGTGTGGGCTATGGCTACACCTTC,CASSVGYGYTF
TRBJ2-3,NA,NA,TRBV7-2,TGTGCCAGCAGCTTAGGATTTGGGAATTCGATAGATACGCAGTATTTT,CASSLGFGNSIDTQYF
TRBJ1-2,NA,NA,TRBV6-5,TGTGCCAGCAGTTACTCAGGGTGGGGTAACTATGGCTACACCTTC,CASSYSGWGNYGYTF
TRBJ2-1,NA,NA,TRBV7-9,TGTGCCAGCAGCTTAAGCTCATCGAACTGGTACAATGAGCAGTTCTTC,CASSLSSSNWYNEQFF
TRBJ1-3,NA,NA,TRBV4-2,TGTGCCAGCAGCCAAGCTGGTGGAAACACCATATATTTT,CASSQAGGNTIYF
TRBJ1-1,NA,NA,TRBV19,TGTGCCATACTTCAGGGTCCTGAAGCTTTCTTT,CAILQGPEAFF
TRBJ1-1,NA,NA,TRBV28,TGTGCCAGCAGACCCCCGGCAGGGGAAGCTTTCTTT,CASRPPAGEAFF
TRBJ1-1,NA,NA,TRBV18,TGTGCCAGCTCACCCCGCTCGGGGGACACTGAAGCTTTCTTT,CASSPRSGDTEAFF
TRBJ2-5,few,NA,TRBV28,TGTGCCAGCACGGGAGCGAAAGAGGGACGAGAGACCCAGTACTTC,CASTGAKEGRETQYF
TRBJ1-1,NA,TRBD1,TRBV19,TGTGCCAGTAGTATAAAGGGGGCTGAGAACACTGAAGCTTTCTTT,CASSIKGAENTEAFF
TRBJ2-7,once,NA,TRBV5-1,TGCGCCAGCAGCCTCAGACGGAATTACGAGCAGTACTTC,CASSLRRNYEQYF
TRBJ1-2,NA,NA,TRBV5-1,TGCGCCAGCAGCTTGGAGAAGGGGGAGGGACACGCTGGCTACACCTTC,CASSLEKGEGHAGYTF
TRBJ1-6,NA,NA,TRBV9,TGTGCCAGCAGCGTTAGCAGCTCCTATAATTCACCCCTCCACTTT,CASSVSSSYNSPLHF
TRBJ2-3,NA,NA,TRBV7-3,TGTGCCAGCAGCTTAATGAGCGGAGCCACAGATACGCAGTATTTT,CASSLMSGATDTQYF
TRBJ1-1,NA,NA,TRBV9,TGTGCCAGCTGCCCAGGGTCCGCGAGCACTGAAGCTTTCTTT,CASCPGSASTEAFF
TRBJ1-3,NA,NA,TRBV5-6,TGTGCCAGCAGCTTTGCAGGTTCTGGAAACACCATATATTTT,CASSFAGSGNTIYF
TRBJ1-2,NA,NA,TRBV5-5,TGTGCCAGCAGCTTCGGGGAGGGATATGGCTACACCTTC,CASSFGEGYGYTF
TRBJ2-3,NA,TRBD2,TRBV29-1,TGCAGCGTCTCAAAGAATCTAGCGGGGGGTAGCACAGATACGCAGTATTTT,CSVSKNLAGGSTDTQYF
TRBJ1-2,NA,NA,TRBV27,TGTGCCAGCAGTTTTTCTTTCAGGGGCGGTAACTATGGCTACACCTTC,CASSFSFRGGNYGYTF
TRBJ1-2,once,NA,TRBV29-1,TGCAGCGTTGCATTCTCCTATGGCTACACCTTC,CSVAFSYGYTF
TRBJ2-7,NA,NA,TRBV4-3,TGCGCCAGCAGCCCCCGACAGAACTCCTACGAGCAGTACTTC,CASSPRQNSYEQYF
TRBJ2-4,NA,NA,TRBV7-2,TGTGCCAGCAGCTTAGTCGGGACTCCCGCCAAAAACATTCAGTACTTC,CASSLVGTPAKNIQYF
TRBJ2-7,NA,NA,TRBV11-2,TGTGCCAGCAGCTTAGTTGGCAGCTCCTACGAGCAGTACTTC,CASSLVGSSYEQYF
TRBJ1-2,NA,NA,TRBV19,TGTGCCAGTACCCCAGACCAGGGAATCAGTGGCTACACCTTC,CASTPDQGISGYTF
TRBJ1-5,NA,NA,TRBV27,TGTGCCAGCAGTTTATCGTACGGGGGGGGAAGGCAGCCCCAGCATTTT,CASSLSYGGGRQPQHF